These 18 T cell receptor beta chains were all obtained from the same sample, sequenced in a study of T-cell memory formation after mild COVID-19. TCRdb reprocessed the 5' RACE reads with MiXCR, giving one entry per CDR3 protein. The sample carries under 250,000 distinct CDR3 sequences, roughly 10% recorded once. Sequencing was done on a sample of PBMCs or a T cell subset sorted from them (not recorded which). The receptor set was obtained from a man younger than 35 who had mild COVID-19 (a few samples of this study predate the infection). Cell type and time point are not known.

This clonotype was detected only a few times. The chain combines TRBV7-8 with TRBJ1-5; D is undetermined. V lost 0 bases, J lost 3 bases, and 12 bases lay in between. Germline V gives CDR1 SGHVS, CDR2 FQNEAQ. The CDR3 consists of 16 residues. The CDR3 coding sequence is TGTGCCAGCAGCTTAGCGTACCCTCTAAACAATCAGCCCCAGCATTTT. It translates to CASSLAYPLNNQPQHF.

The chain recombines TRBV7-3 with TRBJ1-1, with D possibly being TRBD1 (5 bases). The V end was cut by 2 bases, the J end by 1 base, with 11 bases between. Germline V CDR1 and CDR2: SGHTA, FQGTGA. The CDR3 runs to 15 residues. CDR3 sequence (DNA): TGTGCCAGCAGCTTATTGGGGGACGGGAACACTGAAGCTTTCTTT. Translating it yields CASSLLGDGNTEAFF.

This clonotype was observed a handful of times. The chain has TRBV7-9 and TRBJ2-1; D gene unclear. The CDR3 contains 12 residues. Germline CDR1 SEHNR, CDR2 FQNEAQ (reference sequence). V lost 4 bases, J lost 9 bases, and 10 bases lay in between. The CDR3 DNA follows: TGTGCCAGCAGCTCCGTCGGTAGTGAGCAGTTCTTC. This encodes CASSSVGSEQFF.

There are a few counts of this clonotype. The chain links TRBV6-6 to TRBJ2-5, with TRBD2 as a possible D gene (6 bases). The CDR3 sequence is 15 residues long. Germline CDR1 MNHNY, CDR2 SVGAGI (reference sequence). Trimming cost V 4 bases and J 4 bases, with 16 bases left between them. CDR3 amino acids: CASSLPGLPGETQYF. CDR3 bases: TGTGCCAGCAGTTTGCCGGGACTTCCCGGAGAGACCCAGTACTTC.

This chain connects TRBV27 to TRBJ2-7, with 9 bases matching TRBD2. Germline V gene sequence: CDR1 MNHEY, CDR2 SMNVEV (reference sequence). The CDR3 has 15 residues. Trimming took 4 bases from V and 5 from J; bases not matched to a gene: 9. The CDR3 protein is CASSSTGLANHEQYF. The CDR3 DNA sequence: TGTGCCAGCAGTTCGACCGGACTAGCGAACCACGAGCAGTACTTC.

V and J are TRBV3-1 and TRBJ1-2; 7 nucleotides match TRBD1. This CDR3 is 16 amino acids long. The ends lost 5 bases at V and 6 bases at J; junction bases unmatched: 15. CDR1 is LGHDT and CDR2 is YNNKEL in the germline V gene (reference sequence). The CDR3 nucleotides read TGTGCCAGCAGCGCTCACAACAGGGGATTGCTAAATGGCTACACCTTC. Translating gives CASSAHNRGLLNGYTF.

This clonotype was observed at least ten times. The genes are TRBV7-2 and TRBJ2-5, with D unclear. V gave up 3 bases and J gave up 0 bases, with 5 bases separating them. This CDR3 region has 13 residues. The germline V gene encodes CDR1 SGHTA and CDR2 FQGNSA. As DNA, the CDR3 is TGTGCCAGCAGCTTGCGAAACCAAGAGACCCAGTACTTC. Its protein is CASSLRNQETQYF.

This clonotype appeared a few times. This rearrangement joins TRBV7-9 to TRBJ2-1; TRBD1 aligns across 10 bases. This CDR3 has 16 amino acids. From germline, CDR1 is SEHNR and CDR2 FQNEAQ (reference sequence). The ends lost 4 bases at V and 6 bases at J; junction bases unmatched: 9. This CDR3 reads CASSSPDRGVINEQFF. In DNA form, the CDR3 reads TGTGCCAGCAGCTCCCCGGACAGGGGGGTTATCAATGAGCAGTTCTTC.

J is TRBJ2-3 and V is TRBV12-3 or TRBV12-4, with D tentatively TRBD1 (5 bases). This CDR3 region has 14 residues. The germline V and J ends were trimmed by 3 bases and 1 base, with 8 bases remaining between them. CDR3 amino acids: CASSFVQGTDTQYF. The CDR3 DNA reads as TGTGCCAGCAGTTTCGTACAGGGCACAGATACGCAGTATTTT.

The chain couples TRBV5-5 to TRBJ2-2; no clear D. V was clipped by 4 bases and J by 8 bases, with 6 bases between them. The CDR3 runs 11 residues. CDR1 and CDR2 from the germline V gene are SGHKS and YYEKEE (reference sequence). The CDR3 here is CASSPEGELFF. The CDR3 nucleotides read TGTGCCAGCAGCCCCGAGGGGGAGCTGTTTTTT.

The CDR3 loop reads CASSPSLGVSAEAFF. The CDR3 DNA reads TGTGCCAGCAGCCCTAGTTTGGGTGTTTCGGCTGAAGCTTTCTTT. The genes are TRBV7-9 and TRBJ1-1; D is uncertain. The germline V gene has CDR1 SEHNR and CDR2 FQNEAQ (reference sequence). The CDR3 runs 15 residues. The V end was cut by 5 bases, the J end by 6 bases, with 19 bases between.

This clonotype appeared many times. The chain is built from TRBV12-3 or TRBV12-4 and TRBJ2-1; either TRBD1 or TRBD2 may fit D (6 bases each). The CDR3 contains 13 residues. V gave up 3 bases and J gave up 9 bases, with 12 bases separating them. Here the CDR3 DNA reads TGTGCCAGCAGTTTCCTGGGGGGCGGTGAGCAGTTCTTC. Residues: CASSFLGGGEQFF.

This clonotype was seen a handful of times. The chain is built from TRBV18 and TRBJ1-6, with D unclear. The ends were cut back, 2 bases at V and 0 bases at J, with 8 bases in the middle. The CDR3 extends over 16 amino acids. Germline V CDR1 and CDR2: KGHSH, LQKENI. The CDR3 reads CASSPALSSYNSPLHF. The CDR3 DNA reads as TGTGCCAGCTCACCAGCATTAAGCTCCTATAATTCACCCCTCCACTTT.

The gene calls are TRBV18 and TRBJ1-5; 7 bases align to TRBD1. Per the germline V gene, CDR1 is KGHSH and CDR2 is LQKENI. This CDR3 has 16 residues. With 4 bases clipped from V and 2 bases from J, the junction kept 8 bases outside the gene matches. Written as DNA, the CDR3 is TGTGCCAGCTCACAGACAGGGCGAGGAGGCAATCAGCCCCAGCATTTT. It encodes CASSQTGRGGNQPQHF.

This clonotype has just a few counts. CDR3 DNA sequence: TGCGCCAGCAGCCAAGATTGGCCCCTCAGCACAGATACGCAGTATTTT. Protein product: CASSQDWPLSTDTQYF. The chain combines TRBV4-1 with TRBJ2-3; unclear D gene. The CDR3 consists of 16 residues. V lost 0 bases, J lost 0 bases, and 10 bases lay in between. The V gene's germline CDR1 is MGHRA and CDR2 YSYEKL.

The chain has TRBV5-1 and TRBJ2-5, with 8 bases aligning to TRBD1. The CDR3 spans 16 residues. The germline V gene encodes CDR1 SGHRS and CDR2 YFSETQ. Trimming removed 1 base from V and 2 bases from J; junction bases left unmatched: 7. The CDR3 is CASSLSDRGWQETQYF. Here the CDR3 DNA reads TGCGCCAGCAGCTTGTCCGACAGGGGATGGCAAGAGACCCAGTACTTC.

This clonotype was observed a handful of times. The V call is TRBV29-1, the J call TRBJ2-3; TRBD2 is a possible D gene (6 bases). The CDR3 is 13 amino acids. CDR1 and CDR2 (germline): SQVTM, ANQGSEA. Trimming pared 5 bases from V and 5 bases from J, leaving 14 bases between. The CDR3 DNA reads as TGCAGCGTTTTTGGAGGGGTAGGAGATACGCAGTATTTT. Translating it yields CSVFGGVGDTQYF.

In this sample, this clonotype turned up many times. The chain has TRBV6-5 and TRBJ1-4; perhaps TRBD1 as D (5 bases). V gave up 2 bases and J gave up 6 bases, with 16 bases separating them. The length of the CDR3 is 16 residues. CDR1 and CDR2 from the germline V gene are MNHEY and SVGAGI. CDR3 coding DNA: TGTGCCAGCAGTTACAAGGGGCGGCCTCTAGATGAAAAACTGTTTTTT. It encodes CASSYKGRPLDEKLFF.